The present T cell receptor beta chain was sequenced within a study of shared clonotypes between healthy human individuals. Libraries were prepared by immunoSEQ multiplex PCR; TCRdb keeps only in-frame clonotypes and omits some of them. This table has roughly 650,000 clones, more than 95% appearing once. This TCR was sampled from a woman in her 30s in good health. The sample was naive CD4+ T cells sorted from blood. Subset of the sample: CD45RA+ positively selected.

The CDR3 DNA reads as TGTGCCAGCAGCTTAAGGCGGGTCACGCACAATGAGCAGTTCTTC. This sequence encodes CASSLRRVTHNEQFF. The chain combines TRBV7-9 with TRBJ2-1; possibly TRBD2 for D (5 bases). The CDR3 is 15 residues long. CDR1 is SEHNR and CDR2 is FQNEAQ in the germline V gene (reference sequence). Trimming took 2 bases from V and 5 from J, leaving 13 bases between them.